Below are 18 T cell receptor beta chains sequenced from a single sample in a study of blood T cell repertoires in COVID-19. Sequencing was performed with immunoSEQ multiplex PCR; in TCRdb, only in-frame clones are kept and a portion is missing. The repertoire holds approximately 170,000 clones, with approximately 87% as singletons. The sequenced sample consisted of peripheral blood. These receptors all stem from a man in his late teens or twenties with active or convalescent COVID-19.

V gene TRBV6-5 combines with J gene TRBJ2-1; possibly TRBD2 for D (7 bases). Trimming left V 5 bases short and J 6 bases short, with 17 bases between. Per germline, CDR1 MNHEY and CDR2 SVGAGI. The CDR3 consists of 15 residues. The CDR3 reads CASSRGQLASNEQFF. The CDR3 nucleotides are TGTGCCAGCAGTCGGGGACAACTAGCGAGCAATGAGCAGTTCTTC.

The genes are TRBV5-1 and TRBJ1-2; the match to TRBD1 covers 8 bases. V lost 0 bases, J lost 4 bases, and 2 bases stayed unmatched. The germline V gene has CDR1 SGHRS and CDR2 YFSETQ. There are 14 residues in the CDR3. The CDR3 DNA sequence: TGCGCCAGCAGCTTGGCCGGGACAGGCTATGGCTACACCTTC. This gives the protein CASSLAGTGYGYTF.

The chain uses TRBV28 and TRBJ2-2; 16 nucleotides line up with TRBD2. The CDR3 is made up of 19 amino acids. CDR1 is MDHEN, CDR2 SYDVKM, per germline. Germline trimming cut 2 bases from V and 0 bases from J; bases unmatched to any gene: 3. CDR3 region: CASSLPGLAGGTNTGELFF. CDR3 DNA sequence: TGTGCCAGCAGTTTACCGGGACTAGCGGGGGGGACGAACACCGGGGAGCTGTTTTTT. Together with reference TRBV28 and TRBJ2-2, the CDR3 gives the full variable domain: DVKVTQSSRYLVKRTGEKVFLECVQDMDHENMFWYRQDPGLGLRLIYFSYDVKMKEKGDIPEGYSVSREKKERFSLILESASTNQTSMYLCASSLPGLAGGTNTGELFFGEGSRLTVL.

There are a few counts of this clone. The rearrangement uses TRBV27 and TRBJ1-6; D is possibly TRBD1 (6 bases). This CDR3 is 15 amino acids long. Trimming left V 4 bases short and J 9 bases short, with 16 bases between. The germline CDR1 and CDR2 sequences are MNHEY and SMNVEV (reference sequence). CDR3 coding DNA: TGTGCCAGCAGTTCCGGACAGTTGGACGGTTCACCCCTCCACTTT. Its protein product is CASSSGQLDGSPLHF.

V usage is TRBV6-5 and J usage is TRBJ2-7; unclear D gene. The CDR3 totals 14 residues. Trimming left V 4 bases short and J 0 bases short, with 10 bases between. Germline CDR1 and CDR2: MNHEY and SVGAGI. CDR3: CASSFLDASYEQYF. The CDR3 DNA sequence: TGTGCCAGCAGTTTTTTAGATGCCTCCTACGAGCAGTACTTC.

The CDR3 DNA is TGCGCCAGCAGCCAAGATCTCTCCTACGAGCAGTACTTC. Its protein product is CASSQDLSYEQYF. The chain recombines TRBV4-3 with TRBJ2-7; D is unresolved. Trimming stripped 0 bases from V and 0 bases from J, with 3 bases between. CDR1 is LGHNA, CDR2 YSLEER, per germline. This CDR3 has 13 residues.

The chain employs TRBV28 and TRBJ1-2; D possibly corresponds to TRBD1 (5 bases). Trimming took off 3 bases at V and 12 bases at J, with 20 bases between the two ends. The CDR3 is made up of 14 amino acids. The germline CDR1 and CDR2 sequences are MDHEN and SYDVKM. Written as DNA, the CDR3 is TGTGCCAGCAGTTTCTTGGCAGGGTCGGTTTCGAACACCTTC. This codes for CASSFLAGSVSNTF.

The CDR3 bases are TGTGCCAGCACCCAACCCCGGTACCAAGAGACCCAGTACTTC. It is translated as CASTQPRYQETQYF. The V and J genes are TRBV2 and TRBJ2-5, with no clear D. The CDR3 is 14 amino acids. The V end was cut by 7 bases, the J end by 0 bases, with 12 bases between. CDR1 is SNHLY, CDR2 FYNNEI, per germline.

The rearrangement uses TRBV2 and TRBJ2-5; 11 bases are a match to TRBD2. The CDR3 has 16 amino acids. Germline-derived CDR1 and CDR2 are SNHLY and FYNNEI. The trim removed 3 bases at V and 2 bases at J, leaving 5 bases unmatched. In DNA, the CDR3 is TGTGCCAGCAGTGATTGGCTAGCGGGGGGTCAAGAGACCCAGTACTTC. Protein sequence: CASSDWLAGGQETQYF.

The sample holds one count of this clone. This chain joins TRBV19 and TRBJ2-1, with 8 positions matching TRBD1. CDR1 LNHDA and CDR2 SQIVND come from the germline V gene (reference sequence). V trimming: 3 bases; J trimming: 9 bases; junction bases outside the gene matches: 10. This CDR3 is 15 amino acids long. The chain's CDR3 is CASSIGQGLSGEQFF. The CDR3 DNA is TGTGCCAGTAGTATCGGACAGGGCCTCTCGGGTGAGCAGTTCTTC.

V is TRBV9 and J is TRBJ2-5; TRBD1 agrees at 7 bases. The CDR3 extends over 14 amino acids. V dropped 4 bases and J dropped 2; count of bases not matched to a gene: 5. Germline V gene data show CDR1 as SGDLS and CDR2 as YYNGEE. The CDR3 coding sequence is TGTGCCAGCAGCCTGGGACAGCTTCAAGAGACCCAGTACTTC. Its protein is CASSLGQLQETQYF.

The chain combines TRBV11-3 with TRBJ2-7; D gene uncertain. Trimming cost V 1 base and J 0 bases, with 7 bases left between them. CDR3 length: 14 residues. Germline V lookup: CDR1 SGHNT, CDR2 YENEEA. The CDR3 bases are TGTGCCAGCAGCTTAGTGGCAGGCTCCTACGAGCAGTACTTC. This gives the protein CASSLVAGSYEQYF.

The CDR3 here is CASSLEPPSELNYGYTF. The DNA of the CDR3 is TGTGCCAGCAGCCTTGAACCGCCCAGCGAATTGAACTATGGCTACACCTTC. The genes are TRBV27 and TRBJ1-2; D gene unclear. This CDR3 spans 17 amino acids. Trimming shortened V by 6 bases and J by 2 bases, and 22 bases separated the two germline ends. CDR1 and CDR2 (germline): MNHEY, SMNVEV (reference sequence).

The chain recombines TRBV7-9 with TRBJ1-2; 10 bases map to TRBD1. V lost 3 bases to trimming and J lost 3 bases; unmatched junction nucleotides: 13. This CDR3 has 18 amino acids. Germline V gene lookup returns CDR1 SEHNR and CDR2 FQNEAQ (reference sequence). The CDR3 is CASSLAVVTGGGYYGYTF. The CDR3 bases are TGTGCCAGCAGCTTGGCAGTGGTGACAGGGGGCGGTTACTATGGCTACACCTTC. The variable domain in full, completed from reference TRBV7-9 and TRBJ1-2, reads DTGVSQNPRHKITKRGQNVTFRCDPISEHNRLYWYRQTLGQGPEFLTYFQNEAQLEKSRLLSDRFSAERPKGSFSTLEIQRTEQGDSAMYLCASSLAVVTGGGYYGYTFGSGTRLTVV.

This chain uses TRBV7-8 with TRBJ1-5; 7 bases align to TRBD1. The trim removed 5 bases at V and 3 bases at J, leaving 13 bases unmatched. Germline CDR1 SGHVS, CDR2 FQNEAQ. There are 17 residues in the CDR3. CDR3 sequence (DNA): TGTGCCAGCAGCACTCGTCCCGGGACAGTGAACAATCAGCCCCAGCATTTT. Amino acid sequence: CASSTRPGTVNNQPQHF.

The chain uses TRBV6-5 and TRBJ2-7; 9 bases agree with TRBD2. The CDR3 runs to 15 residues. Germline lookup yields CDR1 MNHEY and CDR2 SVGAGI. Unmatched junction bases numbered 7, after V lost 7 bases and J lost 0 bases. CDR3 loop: CASNRLAVSSYEQYF. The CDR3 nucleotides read TGTGCCAGCAACCGACTAGCGGTTAGCTCCTACGAGCAGTACTTC.

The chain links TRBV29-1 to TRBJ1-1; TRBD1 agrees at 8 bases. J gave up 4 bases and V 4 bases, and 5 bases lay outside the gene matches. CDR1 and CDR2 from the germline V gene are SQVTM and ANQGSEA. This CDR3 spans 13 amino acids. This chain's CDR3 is CSVVRGRGTEAFF. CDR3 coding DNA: TGCAGCGTTGTCAGGGGGCGCGGCACTGAAGCTTTCTTT.

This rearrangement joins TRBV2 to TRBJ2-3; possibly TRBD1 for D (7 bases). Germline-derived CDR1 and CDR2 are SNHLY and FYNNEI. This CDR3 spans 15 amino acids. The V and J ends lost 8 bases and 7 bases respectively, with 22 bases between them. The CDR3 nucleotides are TGTGCCAGCCGGGCCCGACAGGGAGGCGTGAATACGCAGTATTTT. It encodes CASRARQGGVNTQYF.